The 8 T cell receptor beta chains below come from one sample, sequenced in a study of blood T cell repertoires in COVID-19. Assay used: immunoSEQ multiplex PCR; TCRdb lists only in-frame clones, some missing. This table has approximately 75,000 clones, around 80% appearing once. The sample consisted of peripheral blood. The receptors here all came from a man aged 50 or older with COVID-19, enrolled during active disease.

The table lists this clone with a count of one. This chain links TRBV5-1 with TRBJ2-3; 8 nucleotides agree with TRBD1. Germline CDR1 and CDR2: SGHRS and YFSETQ. The CDR3 length is 14 residues. J gave up 8 bases and V 0 bases, and 5 bases lay outside the gene matches. CDR3 sequence reads: CASSLESGGTTQYF. CDR3 coding DNA: TGCGCCAGCAGCTTGGAGTCAGGGGGCACTACGCAGTATTTT.

The chain links TRBV6-5 to TRBJ1-2; D gene unclear. With 5 bases removed from V and 0 bases from J, the gap between germline ends came to 10 bases. The germline V gene has CDR1 MNHEY and CDR2 SVGAGI. The CDR3 sequence is 14 residues long. This CDR3 is CASSRGPSNYGYTF. The CDR3, as DNA: TGTGCCAGCAGTCGGGGTCCCTCTAACTATGGCTACACCTTC.

This clone was recorded only once. This chain joins TRBV5-1 and TRBJ1-1, with TRBD1 as a possible D gene (5 bases). The V end lost 3 bases, the J end lost 1 base, and 22 bases lay between the germline ends. CDR1 is SGHRS and CDR2 is YFSETQ in the germline V gene. The CDR3 has 18 residues. DNA of the CDR3: TGCGCCAGCAGCTCCGTGGGGGGAGGGTATGATGGGAACACTGAAGCTTTCTTT. The encoded protein is CASSSVGGGYDGNTEAFF.

The CDR3 DNA reads as TGTGCCAGCAGTTCCGGGACAGGGCTTAGGGAGACCCAGTACTTC. Translated, it gives CASSSGTGLRETQYF. V usage is TRBV6-2 or TRBV6-3 and J usage is TRBJ2-5; the match to TRBD1 covers 9 bases. CDR1 is MNHEY and CDR2 is SVGEGT in the germline V gene. The junction had 8 bases not matched to a gene; V was cut back by 4 bases and J by 5 bases. CDR3 length: 15 residues.

This chain connects TRBV3-1 (or the pseudogene TRBV3-2) to TRBJ2-3; 15 bases map to TRBD2. Germline-derived CDR1 and CDR2 are LGHDT and YNNKEL (reference sequence). This CDR3 has 20 amino acids. V was pared by 0 bases and J by 3 bases, with 10 bases of the junction left unmatched. In DNA form, the CDR3 reads TGTGCCAGCAGCCAAGATTTTGGGGGGACTAGCGGGAGGAGGACAGATACGCAGTATTTT. Translated, it gives CASSQDFGGTSGRRTDTQYF.

The chain carries TRBV6-5 and TRBJ2-2, with D perhaps TRBD2 (6 bases). V was clipped by 6 bases and J by 2 bases, with 7 bases between them. Germline V CDR1 and CDR2: MNHEY, SVGAGI. The CDR3 loop spans 13 amino acids. CDR3 sequence reads: CASREGNTGELFF. The CDR3 DNA reads TGTGCCAGCAGGGAGGGAAACACCGGGGAGCTGTTTTTT.

The V call is TRBV6-5, the J call TRBJ2-3; 12 nucleotides line up with TRBD1. Germline loops: CDR1 MNHEY, CDR2 SVGAGI. The CDR3 contains 15 residues. The V segment lost 8 bases and the J segment 7 bases; nucleotides outside the gene matches: 10. The CDR3 region is CASSTGTGGRNTQYF. In DNA form, the CDR3 reads TGTGCCAGCTCCACCGGGACAGGGGGCAGAAATACGCAGTATTTT.

DNA for the CDR3: TGTGCCAGCAGCCCCCCGGGGGGGTCCAAAAACATTCAGTACTTC. This encodes CASSPPGGSKNIQYF. The chain recombines TRBV5-4 with TRBJ2-4; 8 bases map to TRBD2. The CDR3 contains 15 residues. CDR1 and CDR2 (germline): SGHNT, YYREEE (reference sequence). V shed 4 bases and J 2 bases; nucleotides not matched to a gene: 5.